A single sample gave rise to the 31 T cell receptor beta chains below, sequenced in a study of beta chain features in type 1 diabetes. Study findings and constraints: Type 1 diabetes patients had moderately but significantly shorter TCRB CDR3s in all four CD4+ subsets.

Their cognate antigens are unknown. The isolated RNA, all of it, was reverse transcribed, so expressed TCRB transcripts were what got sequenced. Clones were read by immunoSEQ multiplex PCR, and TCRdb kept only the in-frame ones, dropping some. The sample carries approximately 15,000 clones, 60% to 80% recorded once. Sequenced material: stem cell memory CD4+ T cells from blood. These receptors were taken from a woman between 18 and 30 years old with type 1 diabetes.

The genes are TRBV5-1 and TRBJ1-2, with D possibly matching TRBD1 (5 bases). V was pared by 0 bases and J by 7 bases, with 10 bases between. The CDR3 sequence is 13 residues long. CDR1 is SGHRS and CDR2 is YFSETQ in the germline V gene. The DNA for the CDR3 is TGCGCCAGCAGCTTGGAGCCCGGGGGTGGCTACACCTTC. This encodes CASSLEPGGGYTF.

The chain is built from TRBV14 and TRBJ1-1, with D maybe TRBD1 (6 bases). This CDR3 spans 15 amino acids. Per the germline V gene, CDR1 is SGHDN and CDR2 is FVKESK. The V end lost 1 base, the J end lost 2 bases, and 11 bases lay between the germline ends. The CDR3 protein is CASSQVPQGNTEAFF. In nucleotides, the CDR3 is TGTGCCAGCAGCCAAGTCCCACAGGGAAACACTGAAGCTTTCTTT.

The CDR3 DNA reads as TGCAGTGCTAGGGCATATGGCTACACCTTC. Its translation: CSARAYGYTF. The V gene is TRBV20-1, the J gene TRBJ1-2; D not resolved. Germline V gives CDR1 DFQATT, CDR2 SNEGSKA (reference sequence). The CDR3 totals 10 residues. The V end was cut by 3 bases, the J end by 5 bases, with 4 bases between.

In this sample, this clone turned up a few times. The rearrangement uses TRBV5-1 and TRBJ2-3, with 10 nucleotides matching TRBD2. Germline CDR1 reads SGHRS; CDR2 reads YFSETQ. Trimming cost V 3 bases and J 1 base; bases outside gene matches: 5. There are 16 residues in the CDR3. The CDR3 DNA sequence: TGCGCCAGCAGCTCGTTACTAGCGGGACGCACAGATACGCAGTATTTT. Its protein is CASSSLLAGRTDTQYF.

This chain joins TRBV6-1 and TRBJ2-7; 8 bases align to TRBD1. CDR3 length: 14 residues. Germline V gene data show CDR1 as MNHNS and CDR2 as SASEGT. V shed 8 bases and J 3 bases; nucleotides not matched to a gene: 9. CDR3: CASPPDRVSYEQYF. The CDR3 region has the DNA TGTGCCAGCCCGCCGGACAGGGTGAGCTACGAGCAGTACTTC.

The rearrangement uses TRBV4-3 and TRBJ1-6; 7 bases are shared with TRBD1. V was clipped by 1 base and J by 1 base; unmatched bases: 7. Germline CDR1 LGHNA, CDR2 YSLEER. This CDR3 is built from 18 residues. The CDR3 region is CASSQGYRGRSYNSPLHF. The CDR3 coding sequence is TGCGCCAGCAGCCAAGGCTACAGGGGAAGGTCCTATAATTCACCCCTCCACTTT.

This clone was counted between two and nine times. DNA of the CDR3: TGTGCCAGCAGCTCCACAGGGGTGGGTGAGACCCAGTACTTC. This encodes CASSSTGVGETQYF. The rearrangement uses TRBV7-2 and TRBJ2-5, with 7 bases identical to TRBD1. Trimming at V came to 4 bases and at J to 5 bases, leaving 7 bases not matched to a gene. CDR3 length equals 14 residues. Looked up from germline, CDR1 is SGHTA and CDR2 is FQGNSA.

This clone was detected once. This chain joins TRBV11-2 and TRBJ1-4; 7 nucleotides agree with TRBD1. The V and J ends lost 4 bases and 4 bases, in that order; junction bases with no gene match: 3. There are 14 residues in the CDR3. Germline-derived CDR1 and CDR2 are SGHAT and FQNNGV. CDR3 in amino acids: CASSSAGGNEKLFF. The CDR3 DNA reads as TGTGCCAGCAGCTCCGCAGGGGGTAATGAAAAACTGTTTTTT. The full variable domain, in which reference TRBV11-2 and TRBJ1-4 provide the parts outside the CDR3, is EAGVAQSPRYKIIEKRQSVAFWCNPISGHATLYWYQQILGQGPKLLIQFQNNGVVDDSQLPKDRFSAERLKGVDSTLKIQPAKLEDSAVYLCASSSAGGNEKLFFGSGTQLSVL.

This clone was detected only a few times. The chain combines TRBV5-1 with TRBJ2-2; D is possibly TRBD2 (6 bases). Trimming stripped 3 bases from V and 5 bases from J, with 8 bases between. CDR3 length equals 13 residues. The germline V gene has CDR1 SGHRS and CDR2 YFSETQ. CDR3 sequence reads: CASSSEGTGELFF. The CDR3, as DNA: TGCGCCAGCAGCTCGGAGGGGACCGGGGAGCTGTTTTTT.

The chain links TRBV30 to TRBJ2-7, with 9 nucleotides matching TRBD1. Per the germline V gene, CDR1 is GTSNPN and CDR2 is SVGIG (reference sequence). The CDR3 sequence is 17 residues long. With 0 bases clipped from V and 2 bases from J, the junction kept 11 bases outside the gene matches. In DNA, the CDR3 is TGTGCCTGGAGTGTACGGTGGGGGACAGGGCGACCCTACGAGCAGTACTTC. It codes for CAWSVRWGTGRPYEQYF. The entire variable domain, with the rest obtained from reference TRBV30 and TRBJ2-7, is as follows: SQTIHQWPATLVQPVGSPLSLECTVEGTSNPNLYWYRQAAGRGLQLLFYSVGIGQISSEVPQNLSASRPQDRQFILSSKKLLLSDSGFYLCAWSVRWGTGRPYEQYFGPGTRLTVT.

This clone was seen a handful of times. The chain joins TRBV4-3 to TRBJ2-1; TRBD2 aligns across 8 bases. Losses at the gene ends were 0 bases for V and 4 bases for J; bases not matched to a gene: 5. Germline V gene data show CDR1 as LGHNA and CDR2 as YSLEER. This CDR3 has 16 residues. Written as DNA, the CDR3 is TGCGCCAGCAGCCAAGAACTAGCGGCCCTTTACAATGAGCAGTTCTTC. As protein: CASSQELAALYNEQFF.

CDR3: CASTIGGTSGETQYF. The DNA for the CDR3 is TGTGCCAGTACCATAGGGGGGACTAGCGGAGAGACCCAGTACTTC. The gene calls are TRBV19 and TRBJ2-5; TRBD2 matches at 11 bases. Germline V gives CDR1 LNHDA, CDR2 SQIVND (reference sequence). There are 15 residues in the CDR3. J lost 4 bases, V lost 7 bases, and 8 bases had no gene match.

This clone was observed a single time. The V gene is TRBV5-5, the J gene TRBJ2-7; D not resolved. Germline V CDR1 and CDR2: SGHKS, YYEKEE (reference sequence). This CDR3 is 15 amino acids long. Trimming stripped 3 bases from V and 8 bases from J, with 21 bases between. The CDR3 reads CASSSQESAAFKQYV. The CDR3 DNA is TGTGCCAGCAGCTCTCAAGAGAGCGCCGCCTTCAAGCAGTACGTC.

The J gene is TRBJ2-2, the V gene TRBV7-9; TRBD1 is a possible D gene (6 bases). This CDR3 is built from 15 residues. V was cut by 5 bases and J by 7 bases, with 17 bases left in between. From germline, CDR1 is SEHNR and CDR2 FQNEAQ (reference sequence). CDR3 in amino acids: CASSPGPGEGGELFF. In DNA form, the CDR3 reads TGTGCCAGCAGCCCCGGACCAGGGGAAGGCGGGGAGCTGTTTTTT.

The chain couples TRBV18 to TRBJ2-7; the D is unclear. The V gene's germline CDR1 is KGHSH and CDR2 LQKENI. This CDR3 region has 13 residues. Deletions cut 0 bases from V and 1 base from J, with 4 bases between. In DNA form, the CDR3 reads TGTGCCAGCTCACCACCGGCATCCTACGAGCAGTACTTC. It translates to CASSPPASYEQYF.

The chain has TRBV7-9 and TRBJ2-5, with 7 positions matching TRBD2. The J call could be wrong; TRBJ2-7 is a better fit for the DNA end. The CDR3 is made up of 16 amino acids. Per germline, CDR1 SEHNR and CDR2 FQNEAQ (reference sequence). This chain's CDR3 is CASSLSGGSGSYEQYF. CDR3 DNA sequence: TGTGCCAGCAGCTTATCCGGCGGGAGTGGGTCCTACGAGCAGTACTTC.

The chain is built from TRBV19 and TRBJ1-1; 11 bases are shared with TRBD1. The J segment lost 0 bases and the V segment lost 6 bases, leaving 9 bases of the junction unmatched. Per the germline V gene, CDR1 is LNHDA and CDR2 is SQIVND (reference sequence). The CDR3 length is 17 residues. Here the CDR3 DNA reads TGTGCCAGTAGCGGCGGACAGGGGGCGCGGCTGAACACTGAAGCTTTCTTT. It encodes CASSGGQGARLNTEAFF.

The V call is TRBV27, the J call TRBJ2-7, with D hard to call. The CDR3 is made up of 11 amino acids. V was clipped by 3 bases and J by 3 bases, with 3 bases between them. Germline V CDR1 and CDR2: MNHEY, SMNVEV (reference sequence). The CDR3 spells CASSFLYEQYF. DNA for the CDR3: TGTGCCAGCAGTTTTCTCTACGAGCAGTACTTC.

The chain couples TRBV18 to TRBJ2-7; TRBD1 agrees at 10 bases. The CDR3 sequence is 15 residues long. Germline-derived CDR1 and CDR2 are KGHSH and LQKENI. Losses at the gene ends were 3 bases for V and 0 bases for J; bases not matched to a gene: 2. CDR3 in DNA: TGTGCCAGCTCACCGGGACAGGGGAGCTCCTACGAGCAGTACGTC. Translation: CASSPGQGSSYEQYV.

The CDR3 bases are TGTGCCAGCAGCTTAGGGGCTAGCTACAATGAGCAGTTCTTC. Its protein is CASSLGASYNEQFF. This chain connects TRBV7-3 to TRBJ2-1, with D possibly matching TRBD1 (5 bases). The CDR3 spans 14 residues. Trimming left V 2 bases short and J 3 bases short, with 8 bases between. Germline V gives CDR1 SGHTA, CDR2 FQGTGA. The complete variable domain, with remaining parts taken from reference TRBV7-3 and TRBJ2-1, reads GAGVSQTPSNKVTEKGKYVELRCDPISGHTALYWYRQSLGQGPEFLIYFQGTGAADDSGLPNDRFFAVRPEGSVSTLKIQRTERGDSAVYLCASSLGASYNEQFFGPGTRLTVL.

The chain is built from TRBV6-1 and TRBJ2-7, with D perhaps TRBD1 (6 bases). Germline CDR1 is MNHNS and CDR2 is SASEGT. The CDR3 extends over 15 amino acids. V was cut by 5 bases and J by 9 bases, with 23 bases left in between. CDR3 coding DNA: TGTGCCAGCAGTATCCGGACAGTGGGGTTGGGCGGGCAGTACGTC. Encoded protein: CASSIRTVGLGGQYV.

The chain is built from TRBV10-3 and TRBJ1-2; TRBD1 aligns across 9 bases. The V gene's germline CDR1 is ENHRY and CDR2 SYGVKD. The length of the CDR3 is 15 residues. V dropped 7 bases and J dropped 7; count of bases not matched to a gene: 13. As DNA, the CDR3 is TGTGCCATCAAGCTGGGACAGGGAGATTTAGGTGGCTACACCTTC. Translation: CAIKLGQGDLGGYTF.

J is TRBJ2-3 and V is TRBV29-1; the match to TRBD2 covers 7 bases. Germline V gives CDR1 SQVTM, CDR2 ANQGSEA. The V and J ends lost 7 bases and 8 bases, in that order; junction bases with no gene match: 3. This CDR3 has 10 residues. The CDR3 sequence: CSGGGSTQYF. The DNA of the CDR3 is TGCAGCGGAGGCGGGAGTACGCAGTATTTT.

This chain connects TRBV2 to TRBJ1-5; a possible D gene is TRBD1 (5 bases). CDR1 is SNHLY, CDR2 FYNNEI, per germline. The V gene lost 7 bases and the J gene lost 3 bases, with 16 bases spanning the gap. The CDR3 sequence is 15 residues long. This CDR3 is CASKGQGFFNQPQHF. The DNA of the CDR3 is TGTGCCAGCAAGGGGCAGGGCTTTTTCAATCAGCCCCAGCATTTT.

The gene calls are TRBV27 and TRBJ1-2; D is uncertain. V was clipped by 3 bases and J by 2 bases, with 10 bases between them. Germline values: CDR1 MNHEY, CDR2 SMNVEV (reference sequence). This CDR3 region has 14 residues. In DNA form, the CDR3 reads TGTGCCAGCAGTTTCCGGACTTCGAACTATGGCTACACCTTC. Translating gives CASSFRTSNYGYTF.

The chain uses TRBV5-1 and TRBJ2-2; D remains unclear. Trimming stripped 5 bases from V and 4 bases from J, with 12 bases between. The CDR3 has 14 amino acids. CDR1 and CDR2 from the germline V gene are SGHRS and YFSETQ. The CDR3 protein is CASRARVGTGELFF. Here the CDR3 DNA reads TGCGCCAGCAGAGCCCGGGTGGGCACCGGGGAGCTGTTTTTT.

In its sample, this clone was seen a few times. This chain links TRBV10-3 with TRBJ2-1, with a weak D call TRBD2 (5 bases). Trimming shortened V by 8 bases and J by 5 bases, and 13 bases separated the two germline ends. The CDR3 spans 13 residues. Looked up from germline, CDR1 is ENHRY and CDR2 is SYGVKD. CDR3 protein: CAIGETDDNEQFF. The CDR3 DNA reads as TGTGCCATCGGGGAGACCGACGACAATGAGCAGTTCTTC.

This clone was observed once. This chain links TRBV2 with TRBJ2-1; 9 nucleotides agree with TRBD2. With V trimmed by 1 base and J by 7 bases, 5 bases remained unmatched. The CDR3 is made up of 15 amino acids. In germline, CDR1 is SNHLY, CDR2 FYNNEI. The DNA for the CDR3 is TGTGCCAGCAGTGAAGAGGCGGGAGGGTTGAATGAGCAGTTCTTC. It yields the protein CASSEEAGGLNEQFF.

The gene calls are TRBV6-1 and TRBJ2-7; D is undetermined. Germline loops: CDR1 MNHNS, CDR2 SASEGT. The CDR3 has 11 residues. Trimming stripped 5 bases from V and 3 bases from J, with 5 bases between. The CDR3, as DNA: TGTGCCAGCAGTCGCAGCTACGAGCAGTACTTC. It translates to CASSRSYEQYF.

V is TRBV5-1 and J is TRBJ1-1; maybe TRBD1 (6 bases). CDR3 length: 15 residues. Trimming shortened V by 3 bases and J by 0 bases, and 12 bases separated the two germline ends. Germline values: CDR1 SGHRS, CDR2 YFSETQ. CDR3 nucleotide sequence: TGCGCCAGCAGCTGGGGGACATCCATGAACACTGAAGCTTTCTTT. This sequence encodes CASSWGTSMNTEAFF. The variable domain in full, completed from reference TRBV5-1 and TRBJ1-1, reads KAGVTQTPRYLIKTRGQQVTLSCSPISGHRSVSWYQQTPGQGLQFLFEYFSETQRNKGNFPGRFSGRQFSNSRSEMNVSTLELGDSALYLCASSWGTSMNTEAFFGQGTRLTVV.

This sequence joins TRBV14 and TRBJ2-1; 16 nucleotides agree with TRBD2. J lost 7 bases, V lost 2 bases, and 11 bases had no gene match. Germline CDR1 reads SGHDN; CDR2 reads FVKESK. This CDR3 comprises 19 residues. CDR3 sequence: CASSQFPGLAGGRLNEQFF. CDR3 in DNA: TGTGCCAGCAGCCAATTCCCGGGACTAGCGGGAGGGCGGTTGAATGAGCAGTTCTTC.